This is a list of T cell receptor beta chains from one sample in a study of blood T cell repertoires in COVID-19. Produced via immunoSEQ multiplex PCR; TCRdb's table is partial and in-frame only. The profile covers 100,000 to 120,000 clones, with nearly 90% appearing a single time and roughly 8.9% taken by the ten largest. The sequenced sample was peripheral blood. Every receptor here comes from a woman aged 70 to 79 who had recovered from COVID-19. Each CDR3 is given with its conserved first and last residue. Fields, in order: V gene, clone size, D gene, J gene, CDR3 DNA, CDR3 protein. D genes are given only for firm matches. Clone sizes are given selectively: once, few, many, or a class where the clone is expanded.

TRBV21-1	-	-	TRBJ2-5	TGTGCCAGCAGCAACACAGGGAGTTACCCAGAGACCCAGTACTTC	CASSNTGSYPETQYF
TRBV20-1	-	-	TRBJ2-1	TGCAGTGCTAGGAGGAACAATGAGCAGTTCTTC	CSARRNNEQFF
TRBV30	few	-	TRBJ1-2	TGTGCCTGGAGCGCCAGCGGACTCTATGGCTACACCTTC	CAWSASGLYGYTF
TRBV4-3	-	TRBD1	TRBJ1-6	TGCGCCAGCAGCCGACAGGGATATAATTCACCCCTCCACTTT	CASSRQGYNSPLHF
TRBV5-5	-	TRBD2	TRBJ2-3	TGTGCCAGCAGCCGGGGGACTAGCGGGAGTTTTGGTACGCAGTATTTT	CASSRGTSGSFGTQYF
TRBV6-5	-	TRBD1	TRBJ1-2	TGTGCCAGCGGGGAGAGGCAGGGGGGCATCTATGGCTACACCTTC	CASGERQGGIYGYTF
TRBV27	-	TRBD1	TRBJ1-2	TGTGCCAGCAGTTTATCGGCAGGGGGCGCCTATGGCTACACCTTC	CASSLSAGGAYGYTF
TRBV4-2	-	-	TRBJ1-3	TGTGCCAGCAGCCTGGGCCCTGGAAACACCATATATTTT	CASSLGPGNTIYF
TRBV19	-	-	TRBJ2-5	TGTGCCAGTAGTATAGCGCAGGGGATGGGGACCCAGTACTTC	CASSIAQGMGTQYF
TRBV12-3/TRBV12-4	few	-	TRBJ2-2	TGTGCGAGCGCGAGAGGGACCGGGGAGCTGTTTTTT	CASARGTGELFF
TRBV3-1/TRBV3-2	-	TRBD2	TRBJ2-1	TGTGCCAGCAGCCAACCCCTCAGCGGGGGGGTCGTGAATGAGCAGTTCTTC	CASSQPLSGGVVNEQFF
TRBV30	-	TRBD2	TRBJ2-7	TGTGCCTGGAACGCGGGGGGGACCCTACACGAGCAGTACTTC	CAWNAGGTLHEQYF
TRBV7-2	-	-	TRBJ2-1	TGTGCCAGCAGCTTGAGGAGGTGGGACAATGAGCAGTTCTTC	CASSLRRWDNEQFF
TRBV11-1	-	-	TRBJ2-5	TGTGCCTCGGTAGGACAGAACCAAGAGACCCAGTACTTC	CASVGQNQETQYF
TRBV6-5	-	TRBD2	TRBJ2-3	TGTGCCAGCAGTCAACGGACTAGTGCAGATACGCAGTATTTT	CASSQRTSADTQYF
TRBV28	once	TRBD2	TRBJ2-5	TGTGCCAGCAGTTTGGACGGGAGGCGGGAGACCCAGTACTTC	CASSLDGRRETQYF
TRBV6-6	-	TRBD2	TRBJ2-7	TGTGCCAGCAGTTCCGGGACTAGCGGACTCTACGAGCAGTACTTC	CASSSGTSGLYEQYF
TRBV6-5	few	-	TRBJ1-2	TGTGCCAGCAGTATACAGTTTACTAACTATGGCTACACCTTC	CASSIQFTNYGYTF
TRBV6-5	-	TRBD1	TRBJ1-5	TGTGCCAGCAGCCTGACAGGGGATCATCAGCCCCAGCATTTT	CASSLTGDHQPQHF
TRBV4-3	-	-	TRBJ2-7	TGCGCCAGCAGCCAAGATTGGAGACAGATTTACGAGCAGTACTTC	CASSQDWRQIYEQYF
TRBV13	-	-	TRBJ1-2	TGTGCCAGCAGCGGCGGACAGAGACAGAACTATGGCTACACCTTC	CASSGGQRQNYGYTF
TRBV18	-	TRBD1	TRBJ1-4	TGTGCCAGCTCACCGGGACAGGGCGGCGAAAAACTGTTTTTT	CASSPGQGGEKLFF
TRBV2	-	-	TRBJ1-1	TGTGCCAGCACTCCCACGTCAGGGAACACTGAAGCTTTCTTT	CASTPTSGNTEAFF
TRBV7-8	-	TRBD1	TRBJ2-7	TGTGCCAGCAGCGTCCGGGACAGGGGCGACGAGCAGTACTTC	CASSVRDRGDEQYF
TRBV9	-	-	TRBJ1-4	TGTGCCAGCAGCGTGCGGGTTGGGGAAAAACTGTTTTTT	CASSVRVGEKLFF
TRBV30	-	-	TRBJ2-7	TGTGCCTGGTCCGACAGAGCCTACGAGCAGTACTTC	CAWSDRAYEQYF
TRBV7-3	-	TRBD2	TRBJ2-2	TGTGCCAGCAGCTTAACCCGAACTAGCGGACCGACCGGGGAGCTGTTTTTT	CASSLTRTSGPTGELFF
TRBV2	-	TRBD1	TRBJ2-2	TGTGCCCTACACACGGGACAGGGGAGGTCCGGGGAGCTGTTTTTT	CALHTGQGRSGELFF
TRBV6-6	-	-	TRBJ2-1	TGTGCCAGCAGTTACGCGGACTACAATGAGCAGTTCTTC	CASSYADYNEQFF
TRBV24-1	-	-	TRBJ2-1	TGTGCCACCAGTGTCTCCGGGGGTGCAAACAATGAGCAGTTCTTC	CATSVSGGANNEQFF
TRBV10-3	-	TRBD1	TRBJ1-6	TGTGCCATCAGCACTCGTCAGGGGGAAAATTCACCCCTCCACTTT	CAISTRQGENSPLHF
TRBV28	-	-	TRBJ1-2	TGTGCCAGCAGTTTGCCGAGGAGGGATGGCTACACCTTC	CASSLPRRDGYTF
TRBV9	-	TRBD1	TRBJ1-6	TGTGCCAGCAGCGTGACAGGGGCTAATTCACCCCTCCACTTT	CASSVTGANSPLHF
TRBV28	-	-	TRBJ1-5	TGTGCCAGCACCCTGGGGGGAGATCAGCCCCAGCATTTT	CASTLGGDQPQHF
TRBV9	-	-	TRBJ2-7	TGTGCCAGCAGCGTATCAGGCGACGAGCAGTACTTC	CASSVSGDEQYF
TRBV19	-	TRBD1	TRBJ1-1	TGTGCCAGTAGTTGGGACAGGGCCACTGAAGCTTTCTTT	CASSWDRATEAFF
TRBV5-5	-	TRBD1	TRBJ1-2	TGTGCCAGCAGCCAGACAGGGGAGACCTACTATGGCTACACCTTC	CASSQTGETYYGYTF
TRBV28	-	TRBD1	TRBJ2-7	TGTGCCAGCAACACTCAGGGGGTGGGAGAGCAGTACTTC	CASNTQGVGEQYF
TRBV5-1	-	TRBD1	TRBJ2-5	TGCGCCAGCAGCCCCACGACAGGGGTGGGGACCCAGTACTTC	CASSPTTGVGTQYF
TRBV6-5	-	TRBD1	TRBJ2-2	TGTGCCAGCAACCGGGACAGAAACACCGGGGAGCTGTTTTTT	CASNRDRNTGELFF
TRBV18	-	-	TRBJ1-5	TGTGCCAGCTCGACACAGGGAGATCAGCCCCAGCATTTT	CASSTQGDQPQHF
TRBV25-1	-	-	TRBJ2-7	TGTGCCAGCAGCTGGGATGGGGGCGGCTACGAGCAGTACTTC	CASSWDGGGYEQYF
TRBV5-4	-	TRBD2	TRBJ2-1	TGTGCCAGCAGGGGCGGGAGCCCCTCCTACAATGAGCAGTTCTTC	CASRGGSPSYNEQFF
TRBV2	once	-	TRBJ2-5	TGTGCCAGCAGTCCTTCAGAGACCCAGTACTTC	CASSPSETQYF
TRBV7-2	-	-	TRBJ2-2	TGTGCCAGCAGCGCCTATCCAGGGGCCGGGGAGCTGTTTTTT	CASSAYPGAGELFF
TRBV7-3	few	-	TRBJ2-1	TGTGCCAGCAGCTTGAGCGGCAACTCCTACAATGAGCAGTTCTTC	CASSLSGNSYNEQFF
TRBV3-1/TRBV3-2	-	-	TRBJ2-2	TGTGCCAGCAGCCAAGGCGGGGCCGGGGAGCTGTTTTTT	CASSQGGAGELFF
TRBV30	-	-	TRBJ2-7	TGTGCCTGGGACCATGGGGGGAACGAGCAGTACTTC	CAWDHGGNEQYF
TRBV2	-	-	TRBJ1-4	TGTGCCAGCAGCGAACACAGGGAAGTAGTGGGGTTTTTT	CASSEHREVVGFF
TRBV30	-	TRBD1	TRBJ2-7	TGTGCCTGGAGTGTCGGCGGGACAGGGTTACAGTACTTC	CAWSVGGTGLQYF
TRBV10-3	-	TRBD1	TRBJ2-1	TGTGCCACCGCTGGCCCAGGGGGCTATGAGCAGTTCTTC	CATAGPGGYEQFF
TRBV27	-	TRBD1	TRBJ1-4	TGTGCCAGCAGTACGTCAACAGGGGGTGAAAAACTGTTTTTT	CASSTSTGGEKLFF